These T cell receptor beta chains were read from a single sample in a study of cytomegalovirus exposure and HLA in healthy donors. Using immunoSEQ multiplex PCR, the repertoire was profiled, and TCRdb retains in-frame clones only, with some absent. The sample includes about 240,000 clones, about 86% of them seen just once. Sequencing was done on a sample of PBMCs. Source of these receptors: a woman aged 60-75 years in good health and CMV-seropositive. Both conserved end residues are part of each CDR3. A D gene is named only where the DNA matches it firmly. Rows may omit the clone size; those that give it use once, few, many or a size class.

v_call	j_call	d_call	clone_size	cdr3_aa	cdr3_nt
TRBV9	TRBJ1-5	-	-	CASSGGSQNQPQHF	TGTGCCAGCAGCGGGGGCAGCCAAAATCAGCCCCAGCATTTT
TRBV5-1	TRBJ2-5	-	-	CASSLAGVEETQYF	TGCGCCAGCAGCTTGGCAGGGGTGGAAGAGACCCAGTACTTC
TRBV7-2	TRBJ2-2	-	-	CASSLGRQTLLTGELFF	TGTGCCAGCAGCTTAGGGAGACAGACGCTCCTCACCGGGGAGCTGTTTTTT
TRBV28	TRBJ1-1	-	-	CASRDTDTEAFF	TGTGCCAGCAGGGACACTGACACTGAAGCTTTCTTT
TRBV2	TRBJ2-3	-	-	CASSEPRGGQYF	TGTGCCAGCAGTGAACCCCGGGGTGGGCAGTATTTT
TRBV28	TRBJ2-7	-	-	CASSLSGGTEQYF	TGTGCCAGCAGTTTATCTGGAGGGACCGAGCAGTACTTC
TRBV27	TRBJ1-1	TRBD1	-	CASSLAGQLLLNTEAFF	TGTGCCAGCAGTTTAGCGGGACAGCTACTCTTGAACACTGAAGCTTTCTTT
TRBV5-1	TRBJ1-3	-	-	CASSLTGLGGNTIYF	TGCGCCAGCAGCTTGACAGGCTTAGGTGGAAACACCATATATTTT
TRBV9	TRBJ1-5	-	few	CASSVGGDSNQPQHF	TGTGCCAGCAGCGTAGGGGGGGATAGCAATCAGCCCCAGCATTTT
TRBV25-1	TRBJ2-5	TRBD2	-	CASSESGLAGETQYF	TGTGCCAGCAGTGAATCTGGCCTAGCGGGAGAGACCCAGTACTTC
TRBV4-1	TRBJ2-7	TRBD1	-	CASSHPGQGVGYEQYF	TGCGCCAGCAGCCACCCGGGACAGGGGGTCGGCTACGAGCAGTACTTC
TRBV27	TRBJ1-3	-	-	CASSMDLSSGNTIYF	TGTGCCAGCAGTATGGACTTGAGCTCTGGAAACACCATATATTTT
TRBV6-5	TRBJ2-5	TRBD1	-	CASSGTARETQYF	TGTGCCAGCAGTGGGACAGCCCGAGAGACCCAGTACTTC
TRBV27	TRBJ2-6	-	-	CASSASGANILTF	TGTGCCAGCAGTGCCTCTGGGGCCAACATCCTGACTTTC
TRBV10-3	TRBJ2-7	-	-	CAIRVNSSYEQYF	TGTGCCATCAGGGTTAACAGTTCCTACGAGCAGTACTTC
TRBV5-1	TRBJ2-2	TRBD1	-	CASSAQGSTTGELFF	TGCGCCAGCAGCGCACAGGGGTCTACCACCGGGGAGCTGTTTTTT
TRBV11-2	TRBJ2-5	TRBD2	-	CASSLRSGGRMETQYF	TGTGCCAGCAGCTTAAGGTCGGGCGGGAGAATGGAGACCCAGTACTTC
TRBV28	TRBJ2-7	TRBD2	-	CASSLSLAGGREQYF	TGTGCCAGCAGTTTATCTCTAGCGGGAGGTCGGGAGCAGTACTTC
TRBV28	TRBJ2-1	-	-	CASSLWVRRYYNEQFF	TGTGCCAGCAGTTTATGGGTCCGGAGGTACTACAATGAGCAGTTCTTC
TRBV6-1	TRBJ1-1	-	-	CASSVRVDTEAFF	TGTGCCAGCAGTGTTCGGGTCGACACTGAAGCTTTCTTT
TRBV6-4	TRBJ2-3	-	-	CASSARGEGHTDTQYF	TGTGCCAGCAGTGCAAGGGGCGAAGGGCACACAGATACGCAGTATTTT
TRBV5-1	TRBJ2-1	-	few	CASSLERRRNEQFF	TGCGCCAGCAGCTTGGAACGTCGGCGGAATGAGCAGTTCTTC
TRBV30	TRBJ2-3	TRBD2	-	CAWTHLAGVLDTQYF	TGTGCCTGGACCCACCTAGCGGGAGTACTTGATACGCAGTATTTT
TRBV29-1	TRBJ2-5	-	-	CSALTGKGETQYF	TGCAGCGCTTTGACGGGGAAAGGAGAGACCCAGTACTTC